This T cell receptor (beta chain) was recovered during a study of OX40 agonist ivuxolimab in advanced cancers. On the study more broadly: Dose-escalation patients suffered from hepatocellular carcinoma, melanoma, renal cell or head and neck cancer. Whole-study findings and limits: Part of the nonresponder group also had normalized T-cell clonal expansion that was low. Those patients achieving a partial response at 0.1-3.0 mg/kg showed among the lowest clonal expansion.

Generated by immunoSEQ multiplex PCR, the TCRdb table keeps only in-frame clones and is missing some. The table includes roughly 90,000 clones, roughly 89% detected once. In the case of this clone: Its matching antigen is unknown.

This receptor was identified in an adult with an advanced solid tumor such as melanoma, head and neck, liver or kidney cancer. The specimen comprised CD4+ or CD8+ T cells sorted from blood, sampled in a trial of the OX40 agonist ivuxolimab.

The CDR3 DNA follows: TGTGCTAGTGGTTTAAATCCCGTCAGCGAGCAGTTCTTC. This codes for CASGLNPVSEQFF. The rearrangement links TRBV12-5 to TRBJ2-1; unclear D gene. The V end lost 3 bases, the J end lost 10 bases, and 13 bases lay between the germline ends. The length of the CDR3 is 13 residues. CDR1 is LGHNT, CDR2 FRNRAP, per germline.